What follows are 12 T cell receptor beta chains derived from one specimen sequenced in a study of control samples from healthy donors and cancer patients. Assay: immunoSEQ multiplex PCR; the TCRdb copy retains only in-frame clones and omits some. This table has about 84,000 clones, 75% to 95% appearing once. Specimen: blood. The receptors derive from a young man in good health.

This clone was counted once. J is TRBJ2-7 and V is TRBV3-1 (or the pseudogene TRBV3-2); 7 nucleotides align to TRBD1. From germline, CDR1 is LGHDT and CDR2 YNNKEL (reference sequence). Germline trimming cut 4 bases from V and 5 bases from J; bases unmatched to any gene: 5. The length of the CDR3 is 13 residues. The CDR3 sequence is CASSRQGMDEQYF. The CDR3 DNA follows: TGTGCCAGCAGCCGACAGGGAATGGACGAGCAGTACTTC.

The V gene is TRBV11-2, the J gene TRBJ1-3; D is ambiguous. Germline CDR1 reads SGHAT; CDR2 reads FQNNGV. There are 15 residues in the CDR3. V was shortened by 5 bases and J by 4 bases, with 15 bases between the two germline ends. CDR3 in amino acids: CASSLSSSTGNTIYF. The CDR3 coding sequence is TGTGCCAGCAGCCTCTCTTCAAGTACGGGAAACACCATATATTTT.

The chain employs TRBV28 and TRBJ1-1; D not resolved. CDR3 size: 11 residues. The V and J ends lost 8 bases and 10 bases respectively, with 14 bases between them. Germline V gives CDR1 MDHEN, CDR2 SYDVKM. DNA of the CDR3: TGTGCCAGCCAAACCAACAGAGCAGCTTTCTTT. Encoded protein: CASQTNRAAFF.

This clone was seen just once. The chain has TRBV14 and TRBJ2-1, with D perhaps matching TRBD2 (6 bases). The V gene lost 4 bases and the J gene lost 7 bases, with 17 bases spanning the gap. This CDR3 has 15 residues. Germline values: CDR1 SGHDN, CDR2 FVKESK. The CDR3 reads CASSPWAGSGNEQFF. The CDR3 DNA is TGTGCCAGCAGCCCCTGGGCGGGAAGCGGGAATGAGCAGTTCTTC.

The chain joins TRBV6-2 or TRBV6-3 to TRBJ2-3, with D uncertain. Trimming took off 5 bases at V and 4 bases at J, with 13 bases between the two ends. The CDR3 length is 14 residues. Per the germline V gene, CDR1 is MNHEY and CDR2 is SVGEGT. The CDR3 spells CASSQGTTSDTQYF. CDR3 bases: TGTGCCAGCAGTCAAGGTACTACCTCAGATACGCAGTATTTT.

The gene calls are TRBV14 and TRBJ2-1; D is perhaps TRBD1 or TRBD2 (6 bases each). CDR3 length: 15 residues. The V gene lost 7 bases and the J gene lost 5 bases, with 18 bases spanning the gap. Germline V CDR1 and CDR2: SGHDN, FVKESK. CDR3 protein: CASNLGGGTHNEQFF. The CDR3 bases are TGTGCCAGCAATCTAGGAGGGGGAACCCACAATGAGCAGTTCTTC.

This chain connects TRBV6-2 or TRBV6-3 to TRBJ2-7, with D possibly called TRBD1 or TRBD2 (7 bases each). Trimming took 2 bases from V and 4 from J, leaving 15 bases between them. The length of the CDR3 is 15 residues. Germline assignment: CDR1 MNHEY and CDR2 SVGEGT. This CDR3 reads CASSYSGRGGYEQYF. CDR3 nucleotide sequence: TGTGCCAGCAGTTACAGTGGCAGGGGGGGTTACGAGCAGTACTTC.

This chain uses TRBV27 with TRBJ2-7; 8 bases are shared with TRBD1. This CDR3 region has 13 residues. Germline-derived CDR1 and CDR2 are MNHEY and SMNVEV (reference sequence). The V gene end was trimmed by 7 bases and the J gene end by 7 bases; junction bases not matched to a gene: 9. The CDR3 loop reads CASKGQGRGEQYF. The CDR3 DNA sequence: TGTGCCAGCAAAGGACAGGGTCGAGGGGAGCAGTACTTC.

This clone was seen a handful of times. The CDR3: CSASPSGRLYNEQFF. The CDR3 DNA is TGCAGTGCTAGTCCTAGCGGGAGGCTATACAATGAGCAGTTCTTC. The chain couples TRBV20-1 to TRBJ2-1; 11 bases are shared with TRBD2. Germline V lookup: CDR1 DFQATT, CDR2 SNEGSKA (reference sequence). CDR3 length: 15 amino acids. V shed 3 bases and J 4 bases; nucleotides not matched to a gene: 5.

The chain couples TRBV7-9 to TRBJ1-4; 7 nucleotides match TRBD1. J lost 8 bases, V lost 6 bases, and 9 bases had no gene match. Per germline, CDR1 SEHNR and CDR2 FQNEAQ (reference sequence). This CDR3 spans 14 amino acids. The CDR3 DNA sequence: TGTGCCAGCAGTTTAACAGGGGTAAAGGAAAAACTGTTTTTT. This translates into CASSLTGVKEKLFF. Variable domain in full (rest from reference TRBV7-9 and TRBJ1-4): DTGVSQNPRHKITKRGQNVTFRCDPISEHNRLYWYRQTLGQGPEFLTYFQNEAQLEKSRLLSDRFSAERPKGSFSTLEIQRTEQGDSAMYLCASSLTGVKEKLFFGSGTQLSVL.

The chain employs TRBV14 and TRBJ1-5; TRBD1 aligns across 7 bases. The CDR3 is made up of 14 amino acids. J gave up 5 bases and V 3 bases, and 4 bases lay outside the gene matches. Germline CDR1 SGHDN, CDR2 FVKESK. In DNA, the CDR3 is TGTGCCAGCAGCCACAACAGGGGATATCAGCCCCAGCATTTT. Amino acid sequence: CASSHNRGYQPQHF. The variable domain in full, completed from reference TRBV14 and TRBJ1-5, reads EAGVTQFPSHSVIEKGQTVTLRCDPISGHDNLYWYRRVMGKEIKFLLHFVKESKQDESGMPNNRFLAERTGGTYSTLKVQPAELEDSGVYFCASSHNRGYQPQHFGDGTRLSIL.

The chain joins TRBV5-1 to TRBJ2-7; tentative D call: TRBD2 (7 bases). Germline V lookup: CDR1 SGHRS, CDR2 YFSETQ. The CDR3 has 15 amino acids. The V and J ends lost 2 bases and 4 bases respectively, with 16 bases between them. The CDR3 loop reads CASSFGGADRYEQYF. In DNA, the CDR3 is TGCGCCAGCAGCTTTGGGGGGGCGGATAGGTACGAGCAGTACTTC.